This T cell receptor beta chain was observed in a study of CD8 T cells in Susac syndrome. The length of the CDR3 is 14 residues. The germline V gene has CDR1 MDHEN and CDR2 SYDVKM. V was cut by 6 bases and J by 3 bases, with 12 bases left in between. Only one count was recorded for this clonotype. The CD8+ and CD4+ T cells were isolated magnetically using a negative isolation approach, whereas the TEMRA cells were enriched by FACS. The RNA, about 0.5 to 1 ug, was put through reverse transcription using random hexamers. Multiplex immunoSEQ PCR targeted 54 Vbeta and 13 Jbeta TCR beta segments. One entry per CDR3 protein, called by TCRdb with MiXCR from the immunoSEQ multiplex PCR reads. Among roughly 190,000 distinct CDR3 sequences listed, about 91% were seen once.

Input material: CD4+ T cells from PBMCs. This sequence originates from a human donor with Susac syndrome. The chain recombines TRBV28 with TRBJ2-1; tentative D call: TRBD1 (6 bases). CDR3 protein: CASRGNRDYNEQFF. For the CDR3, the DNA is TGTGCCAGCAGGGGAAACAGGGACTACAATGAGCAGTTCTTC.